Listed below are T cell receptor beta chains from one sample, sequenced in a study of cytomegalovirus exposure and HLA in healthy donors. The repertoire was sequenced with immunoSEQ multiplex PCR; TCRdb's copy has only in-frame clones and lacks some. Here the sample spans over 150,000 clones, roughly 75% being singletons. Source material: PBMCs. The receptors stem from a male donor in good health and CMV-seronegative. Each CDR3 is given with its conserved first and last residue. A D gene is named only where the DNA matches it firmly. Size is stated for part of the rows, as once, few or many counts, or as a class when the clone is expanded.

>NA|TRBJ2-2|NA|TRBV2
TGTGCCAGCAGCGTCGGAGGGCTGTGGTCCGGGGAGCTGTTTTTT
CASSVGGLWSGELFF
>NA|TRBJ2-1|TRBD1|TRBV10-3
TGTGCCATCAGTGACCCCGGACAGGGGGCGTTTAATGAGCAGTTCTTC
CAISDPGQGAFNEQFF
>NA|TRBJ1-1|NA|TRBV5-6
TGTGCCAGCAGCTTGGGGGCAGGGGACACTGAAGCTTTCTTT
CASSLGAGDTEAFF
>few|TRBJ2-7|NA|TRBV21-1
TGTGCCAGCGTCGGGACAGGGGATGTTAAGTACTTC
CASVGTGDVKYF
>NA|TRBJ2-5|NA|TRBV6-1
TGTGCCAGCAGTGTGGCGGGGGCGGGGGAGACCCAGTACTTC
CASSVAGAGETQYF
>NA|TRBJ2-1|TRBD2|TRBV7-3
TGTGCCAGCAGCTCCGGGACTAGCGGAACGAGGTACAATGAGCAGTTCTTC
CASSSGTSGTRYNEQFF
>NA|TRBJ2-1|TRBD2|TRBV5-1
TGCGCCAGCAGCCCAGGGAGGGGACTGTCAGACTACAATGAGCAGTTCTTC
CASSPGRGLSDYNEQFF
>NA|TRBJ2-5|NA|TRBV5-6
TGTGCCAGCAGCCGGATTCAGAGGAAAGAGACCCAGTACTTC
CASSRIQRKETQYF
>NA|TRBJ2-3|TRBD2|TRBV7-8
TGTGCCAGCAGCTTAAGGGGAGGAGCGGGAGGGCCGGGTACGCAGTATTTT
CASSLRGGAGGPGTQYF
>NA|TRBJ2-1|TRBD2|TRBV2
TGTGCCAGCAGTCGGGAGGGACTTATCAATGAGCAGTTCTTC
CASSREGLINEQFF
>NA|TRBJ1-5|NA|TRBV7-6
TGTGCCAGCAGCGCGACAGGTCAGGGAGCTCAGCCCCAGCATTTT
CASSATGQGAQPQHF
>NA|TRBJ1-4|NA|TRBV4-3
TGCGCCAGCAGCCAAGGGGGAGTTGGGGAAAAACTGTTTTTT
CASSQGGVGEKLFF
>NA|TRBJ1-1|NA|TRBV6-6
TGTGCCAGCAGTTACCCCGGACAGAACACTGAAGCTTTCTTT
CASSYPGQNTEAFF
>NA|TRBJ1-2|NA|TRBV28
TGTGCCAGCAGGGACAGTCTCTATGGCTACACCTTC
CASRDSLYGYTF
>NA|TRBJ1-4|NA|TRBV19
TGTGCCAGTAGCCTGGGGCAGGGTTTTGAAAAACTGTTTTTT
CASSLGQGFEKLFF
>NA|TRBJ2-3|TRBD2|TRBV27
TGTGCCAGCAGTTTAATTATCGGCGGGAGTACAGATACGCAGTATTTT
CASSLIIGGSTDTQYF
>NA|TRBJ2-7|TRBD2|TRBV28
TGTGCCAGCACCCCCGGGACTAGCGGTACCTACGAGCAGTACTTC
CASTPGTSGTYEQYF
>NA|TRBJ2-7|TRBD2|TRBV19
TGTGCCAGTAGTATAGGGGAGGGCACGGCTTACTTC
CASSIGEGTAYF
>few|TRBJ1-1|NA|TRBV5-1
TGCGCCAGCAGCTTCACAGGGACCACTGAAGCTTTCTTT
CASSFTGTTEAFF
>NA|TRBJ2-1|TRBD2|TRBV9
TGTGCCAGCAGCGTATCCGGGGGGGAGGGTGAGCAGTTCTTC
CASSVSGGEGEQFF
>NA|TRBJ2-1|TRBD2|TRBV6-5
TGTGCCAGCAGTTACCTAGCGGGCTCCTACAATGAGCAGTTCTTC
CASSYLAGSYNEQFF
>NA|TRBJ1-2|TRBD1|TRBV11-2
TGTGCCAGCAGCCAACATAAACAGGGGGATAACTATGGCTACACCTTC
CASSQHKQGDNYGYTF
>NA|TRBJ2-7|NA|TRBV27
TGTGCCAGCAGTTTCCGCCAGGGTAATCGGGACGAGCAGTACTTC
CASSFRQGNRDEQYF
>NA|TRBJ2-5|NA|TRBV2
TGTGCCAGCAGACCTGGGCTGGAGACCCAGTACTTC
CASRPGLETQYF
>NA|TRBJ1-5|TRBD1|TRBV23-1
TGCGCCAGCAGTCAATGGATAAGGGGGCCGCATCAGCCCCAGCATTTT
CASSQWIRGPHQPQHF
>NA|TRBJ1-1|NA|TRBV7-2
TGTGCCAGCAGCTTAACCGGCAGAGGGAGTTCCACTGAAGCTTTCTTT
CASSLTGRGSSTEAFF
>NA|TRBJ2-3|TRBD1|TRBV25-1
TGTGCCAGCAGGAGGGGGACAGCTAGCACAGATACGCAGTATTTT
CASRRGTASTDTQYF
>NA|TRBJ1-1|NA|TRBV27
TGTGCCAGCAGCCCAGGGTCATCGCGCACTGAAGCTTTCTTT
CASSPGSSRTEAFF
>few|TRBJ2-1|TRBD2|TRBV4-2
TGTGCCAGCAGCCAAGGGGGACTACCCTACAATGAGCAGTTCTTC
CASSQGGLPYNEQFF
>NA|TRBJ2-7|TRBD1|TRBV7-9
TGTGCCAGCAGCTTCCAGGGGGTGTACGAGCAGTACTTC
CASSFQGVYEQYF
>NA|TRBJ2-5|NA|TRBV28
TGTGCCAGCGGGACACACCAAGAGACCCAGTACTTC
CASGTHQETQYF
>few|TRBJ1-1|NA|TRBV19
TGTGCCAGTAACTGGAAAGCGGGGGGGTACACTGAAGCTTTCTTT
CASNWKAGGYTEAFF
>once|TRBJ2-3|TRBD2|TRBV28
TGTGCCAGCAGTTCACCCAGCGGGAAAGGGGATACGCAGTATTTT
CASSSPSGKGDTQYF
>NA|TRBJ1-3|NA|TRBV18
TGTGCCAGCTCACCAACAGGAATCTCTGGAAACACCATATATTTT
CASSPTGISGNTIYF
>NA|TRBJ2-5|TRBD2|TRBV5-1
TGCGCCAGCACCGACGGGGGGGAGACCCAGTACTTC
CASTDGGETQYF
>NA|TRBJ1-6|TRBD1|TRBV15
TGTGCCACCAGCAGAAGGCCAGGGGGTAATTCACCCCTCCACTTT
CATSRRPGGNSPLHF
>NA|TRBJ1-5|NA|TRBV2
TGTGCCAGCAGTGAAGGCGAGGGCAATCAGCCCCAGCATTTT
CASSEGEGNQPQHF
>NA|TRBJ1-3|NA|TRBV27
TGTGCCAGCAGTTTTCCAGGGGCTGGAAACACCATATATTTT
CASSFPGAGNTIYF
>NA|TRBJ1-1|NA|TRBV19
TGTGCCAGTAGTATAGATCATGGCCTGAACACTGAAGCTTTCTTT
CASSIDHGLNTEAFF
>NA|TRBJ1-1|NA|TRBV5-8
TGTGCCAGCAGCCCGGAACCAGGGAACACTGAAGCTTTCTTT
CASSPEPGNTEAFF
>NA|TRBJ1-2|TRBD1|TRBV5-1
TGCGCCTGGTCAGGGGGCGAGACCTATGGCTACACCTTC
CAWSGGETYGYTF
>NA|TRBJ1-4|TRBD1|TRBV4-1
TGCGCCAGCAGCCTCCGGGACAGTAATGAAAAACTGTTTTTT
CASSLRDSNEKLFF